This TCR beta chain came from a study of blood T cell repertoires in COVID-19. Background on the study: From T cells, B-cell-depleted T cells, or PBMCs came the material, which was cDNA or gDNA.

The assay was immunoSEQ multiplex PCR, and TCRdb's table has in-frame clones only and misses some. The sample carries around 250,000 clones, around 82% recorded once. CDR1 and CDR2 (germline): SGHTA, FQGNSA. The CDR3 is 15 residues long. Trimming took 7 bases from V and 5 from J; bases not matched to a gene: 7. The rearrangement uses TRBV7-2 and TRBJ2-2; 10 bases fit TRBD1. The sample was peripheral blood. The sequence was collected from a man aged 45-60 years with active or convalescent COVID-19. CDR3 loop: CASIPGTGVTGELFF. The CDR3 DNA is TGTGCCAGCATCCCCGGGACAGGGGTAACCGGGGAGCTGTTTTTT. Together with reference TRBV7-2 and TRBJ2-2, the CDR3 gives the full variable domain: GAGVSQSPSNKVTEKGKDVELRCDPISGHTALYWYRQSLGQGLEFLIYFQGNSAPDKSGLPSDRFSAERTGGSVSTLTIQRTQQEDSAVYLCASIPGTGVTGELFFGEGSRLTVL.